Listed below are T cell receptor beta chains from one sample, sequenced in a study of shared clonotypes between healthy human individuals. This table comes from immunoSEQ multiplex PCR, and its TCRdb copy is limited to in-frame clones, with some not included. The table lists more than 2,000,000 clones, just over 90% of them singletons. Sequenced sample: naive CD4+ T cells from PBMCs. These receptors came from a man younger than 35 in good health. Some clones in this sample may be carry-over from other donors' samples. Each CDR3 is given with its conserved first and last residue. A D gene is named only where the DNA matches it firmly. Clone size is given for some rows only: seen once, a few or many times, or a class if the clone is expanded.

j_call: TRBJ2-3
clone_size: -
v_call: TRBV7-2
d_call: -
cdr3_aa: CASSLQVASHDTQYF
cdr3_nt: TGTGCCAGCAGCTTACAAGTGGCTTCCCACGATACGCAGTATTTT

j_call: TRBJ1-3
clone_size: -
v_call: TRBV9
d_call: -
cdr3_aa: CASSVEPRDSGNTIYF
cdr3_nt: TGTGCCAGCAGCGTAGAGCCACGGGACTCTGGAAACACCATATATTTT

j_call: TRBJ2-5
clone_size: -
v_call: TRBV7-9
d_call: -
cdr3_aa: CASSSEGRETQYF
cdr3_nt: TGTGCCAGCAGCTCCGAGGGGCGAGAGACCCAGTACTTC

j_call: TRBJ2-1
clone_size: once
v_call: TRBV9
d_call: -
cdr3_aa: CASSVGGYSYNEQFF
cdr3_nt: TGTGCCAGCAGCGTAGGAGGGTACTCCTACAATGAGCAGTTCTTC

j_call: TRBJ1-3
clone_size: -
v_call: TRBV2
d_call: -
cdr3_aa: CASFRDPPTGGNTIYF
cdr3_nt: TGTGCCAGCTTCCGGGACCCCCCTACGGGGGGAAACACCATATATTTT

j_call: TRBJ2-7
clone_size: once
v_call: TRBV5-1
d_call: -
cdr3_aa: CASSLGWRDRGYEQYF
cdr3_nt: TGCGCCAGCAGCTTGGGGTGGAGGGACAGAGGCTACGAGCAGTACTTC

j_call: TRBJ2-5
clone_size: -
v_call: TRBV10-3
d_call: TRBD1
cdr3_aa: CAISSGTGTMETQYF
cdr3_nt: TGTGCCATCAGTTCCGGGACAGGGACGATGGAGACCCAGTACTTC

j_call: TRBJ2-3
clone_size: -
v_call: TRBV10-1
d_call: TRBD2
cdr3_aa: CASSEPPTSGLVRTDTQYF
cdr3_nt: TGCGCCAGCAGTGAGCCCCCGACTAGCGGGCTGGTTCGCACAGATACGCAGTATTTT

j_call: TRBJ1-4
clone_size: few
v_call: TRBV20-1
d_call: -
cdr3_aa: CSARHGWKLFF
cdr3_nt: TGCAGTGCCCGACATGGATGGAAACTGTTTTTT

j_call: TRBJ2-3
clone_size: -
v_call: TRBV4-3
d_call: -
cdr3_aa: CASSQGGRGAAGGDTQYF
cdr3_nt: TGCGCCAGCAGCCAAGGTGGACGCGGGGCGGCCGGTGGGGATACGCAGTATTTT

j_call: TRBJ2-3
clone_size: -
v_call: TRBV11-2
d_call: -
cdr3_aa: CASSSRLNTQYF
cdr3_nt: TGTGCCAGCAGCTCTCGACTGAATACGCAGTATTTT

j_call: TRBJ2-7
clone_size: -
v_call: TRBV5-1
d_call: -
cdr3_aa: CASSLGDSGSEYEQYF
cdr3_nt: TGCGCCAGCAGCTTGGGAGATAGCGGAAGCGAGTACGAGCAGTACTTC

j_call: TRBJ1-2
clone_size: -
v_call: TRBV5-6
d_call: -
cdr3_aa: CASSLGAAYGYTF
cdr3_nt: TGTGCCAGCAGCTTGGGGGCAGCCTATGGCTACACCTTC

j_call: TRBJ1-1
clone_size: -
v_call: TRBV7-2
d_call: -
cdr3_aa: CASSLVGLGVTEAFF
cdr3_nt: TGTGCCAGCAGCTTAGTAGGGCTCGGGGTCACTGAAGCTTTCTTT

j_call: TRBJ1-4
clone_size: -
v_call: TRBV7-3
d_call: -
cdr3_aa: CASSSGEGEANEKLFF
cdr3_nt: TGTGCCAGCAGCTCCGGGGAGGGAGAGGCTAATGAAAAACTGTTTTTT

j_call: TRBJ1-3
clone_size: once
v_call: TRBV30
d_call: TRBD1
cdr3_aa: CAWTGGDTIYF
cdr3_nt: TGTGCCTGGACAGGGGGGGACACCATATATTTT

j_call: TRBJ1-5
clone_size: -
v_call: TRBV4-2
d_call: -
cdr3_aa: CASSQNTGIGPQHF
cdr3_nt: TGTGCCAGCAGCCAGAATACGGGAATTGGGCCCCAGCATTTT

j_call: TRBJ2-5
clone_size: -
v_call: TRBV7-2
d_call: TRBD1
cdr3_aa: CASSTRGPHETQYF
cdr3_nt: TGTGCCAGCAGCACCAGGGGGCCTCATGAGACCCAGTACTTC

j_call: TRBJ1-3
clone_size: -
v_call: TRBV5-5
d_call: -
cdr3_aa: CASSPGGTIYF
cdr3_nt: TGTGCCAGCAGCCCGGGAGGGACCATATATTTT

j_call: TRBJ1-1
clone_size: -
v_call: TRBV5-4
d_call: TRBD1
cdr3_aa: CASSPRTGVNTEAFF
cdr3_nt: TGTGCCAGCAGCCCGCGGACAGGGGTGAACACTGAAGCTTTCTTT

j_call: TRBJ1-5
clone_size: -
v_call: TRBV6-6
d_call: -
cdr3_aa: CASSSGNQPQHF
cdr3_nt: TGTGCCAGCAGTTCAGGTAATCAGCCCCAGCACTTT

j_call: TRBJ2-7
clone_size: -
v_call: TRBV11-1
d_call: TRBD2
cdr3_aa: CASSLEASGSYEQYF
cdr3_nt: TGTGCCAGCAGCTTAGAAGCTAGCGGGAGTTACGAGCAGTACTTC

j_call: TRBJ1-5
clone_size: -
v_call: TRBV5-1
d_call: TRBD1
cdr3_aa: CASLGHRGENQPQHF
cdr3_nt: TGCGCCAGCCTCGGGCACAGGGGAGAGAATCAGCCCCAGCATTTT

j_call: TRBJ1-1
clone_size: -
v_call: TRBV23-1
d_call: -
cdr3_aa: CASSLCHGLNTEAFF
cdr3_nt: TGCGCCAGCAGTCTTTGCCACGGTTTGAACACTGAAGCTTTCTTT

j_call: TRBJ2-7
clone_size: -
v_call: TRBV6-5
d_call: -
cdr3_aa: CASSYSWQTRYEQYF
cdr3_nt: TGTGCCAGCAGTTACTCTTGGCAGACCCGCTACGAGCAGTACTTC

j_call: TRBJ2-5
clone_size: -
v_call: TRBV15
d_call: -
cdr3_aa: CATSRDFRGVETQYF
cdr3_nt: TGTGCCACCAGCAGAGATTTTCGGGGAGTGGAGACCCAGTACTTC

j_call: TRBJ1-5
clone_size: -
v_call: TRBV6-4
d_call: -
cdr3_aa: CASSRQGGQPQHF
cdr3_nt: TGTGCCAGCAGTCGTCAGGGTGGACAGCCCCAGCATTTT

j_call: TRBJ1-1
clone_size: -
v_call: TRBV10-3
d_call: -
cdr3_aa: CAISVGGEASEAFF
cdr3_nt: TGTGCCATCAGTGTGGGAGGGGAGGCGTCCGAAGCTTTCTTT

j_call: TRBJ2-3
clone_size: once
v_call: TRBV18
d_call: -
cdr3_aa: CASSPGLSADTQYF
cdr3_nt: TGTGCCAGCTCACCGGGGTTGTCGGCAGATACGCAGTATTTT

j_call: TRBJ1-1
clone_size: -
v_call: TRBV5-1
d_call: -
cdr3_aa: CASSLDPGGAGSPEAFF
cdr3_nt: TGCGCCAGCAGCTTGGACCCGGGGGGCGCAGGGTCTCCTGAAGCTTTCTTT

j_call: TRBJ2-5
clone_size: -
v_call: TRBV7-9
d_call: -
cdr3_aa: CASSLEPSVKTQYF
cdr3_nt: TGTGCCAGCAGCTTAGAGCCGTCTGTGAAGACCCAGTACTTC

j_call: TRBJ1-2
clone_size: -
v_call: TRBV7-2
d_call: TRBD1
cdr3_aa: CASRPDRALRGYTF
cdr3_nt: TGTGCCAGCAGACCCGACAGGGCGCTGAGGGGCTACACCTTC

j_call: TRBJ1-2
clone_size: -
v_call: TRBV20-1
d_call: -
cdr3_aa: CSARRGYGYTF
cdr3_nt: TGCAGTGCTAGAAGGGGTTATGGCTACACCTTC

j_call: TRBJ1-5
clone_size: -
v_call: TRBV28
d_call: -
cdr3_aa: CASSVTGIQPQHF
cdr3_nt: TGTGCCAGCAGTGTAACAGGGATTCAGCCCCAGCATTTT

j_call: TRBJ2-7
clone_size: -
v_call: TRBV5-4
d_call: -
cdr3_aa: CASSLELRTGSEQYF
cdr3_nt: TGTGCCAGCAGCTTGGAGTTACGGACCGGGAGCGAGCAGTACTTC